A selection of T cell receptor beta chains follows, all from one sample in a study of neoadjuvant anti-PD-1 for oral cavity cancer. Data came from immunoSEQ multiplex PCR; TCRdb stores just in-frame clones and leaves some out. The sample contains nearly 7,000 clones, 74% of which appear only once. Sequenced here: PBMCs, sampled before nivolumab (anti-PD-1) treatment. The receptor set was obtained from a person between 35 and 79 years old with oral cavity squamous cell carcinoma. The CDR3 runs from the conserved cysteine through the conserved F or W. D genes are given only for firm matches. Where a row states a size, it is once, few, many or the class of an expanded clone; other rows omit it.

TRBJ2-5	TRBD1	-	TRBV5-1	TGCGCCAGCAGCTTGGGGGGACAGGGACGGGAGACCCAGTACTTC	CASSLGGQGRETQYF
TRBJ2-6	-	-	TRBV30	TGTGCCTGGAGTAGGGTGGAATTCTCTGGGGCCAACGTCCTGACTTTC	CAWSRVEFSGANVLTF
TRBJ2-7	TRBD1	-	TRBV9	TGTGCCAGCAGCGTAGTGGGGACAGGGGCCTACGAGCAGTACTTC	CASSVVGTGAYEQYF
TRBJ2-2	-	-	TRBV6-1	TGTGCCAGCAGTGAAGTAGGGGACACCGGGGAGCTGTTTTTT	CASSEVGDTGELFF
TRBJ1-1	-	-	TRBV11-1	TGTGCCAGCAGCCAAGGGGGTGCGCCGAACACTGAAGCTTTCTTT	CASSQGGAPNTEAFF
TRBJ2-3	-	-	TRBV5-1	TGCGCCAGCAGCTTGGGGTCCAGTACTAGCACAGATACGCAGTATTTT	CASSLGSSTSTDTQYF
TRBJ1-1	-	few	TRBV29-1	TGCAGCGTGGGGCAGGGGAACACTGAAGCTTTCTTT	CSVGQGNTEAFF
TRBJ2-3	-	-	TRBV11-1	TGTGCCAGCGGCGACCCCGGAGGGGCGGCCACAGATACGCAGTATTTT	CASGDPGGAATDTQYF
TRBJ1-4	-	-	TRBV5-6	TGTGCCAGCAGCTTGGGCAGTCGTGATGAAAAACTGTTTTTT	CASSLGSRDEKLFF
TRBJ1-3	-	-	TRBV4-3	TGCGCCAGCAGCCAAGAGTATACTTTGCGGACCTCTGGAAACACCATATATTTT	CASSQEYTLRTSGNTIYF
TRBJ1-2	-	-	TRBV5-6	TGTGCCAGCAGCTTGAGGCAGGGAGTCTATGGCTACACCTTC	CASSLRQGVYGYTF
TRBJ1-1	-	few	TRBV6-1	TGTGCCAGCAGTCGTAGGGAGGTGGATGAAGCTTTCTTT	CASSRREVDEAFF
TRBJ2-3	-	-	TRBV5-6	TGTGCCAGCAGCCCTCAGCAAAGCACAGATACGCAGTATTTT	CASSPQQSTDTQYF
TRBJ1-3	-	few	TRBV4-1	TGCGCCAGCAGCCCACAGCTCTCTGGAAACACCATATATTTT	CASSPQLSGNTIYF
TRBJ1-5	TRBD1	-	TRBV7-2	TGTGCCAGCAGCTTAAGACAGGGGAATCAGCCCCAGCATTTT	CASSLRQGNQPQHF
TRBJ1-5	TRBD1	-	TRBV9	TGTGCCAGCAGCGTGGGACAGAATCAGCCCCAGCATTTT	CASSVGQNQPQHF
TRBJ2-5	-	few	TRBV4-1	TGCGCCAGCAGCCAATACCCAAGCAACCCGGAGACCCAGTACTTC	CASSQYPSNPETQYF
TRBJ1-2	-	-	TRBV28	TGTGCCAGCAGTTTCGCGGGGAAGGATGGCTACACCTTC	CASSFAGKDGYTF
TRBJ2-1	-	-	TRBV9	TGTGCCAGCAGCGTAGACCCACAGATCACCAATGAGCAGTTCTTC	CASSVDPQITNEQFF
TRBJ1-1	TRBD1	-	TRBV2	TGTGCCAGCAGGACAGGGAATTCGTACACTGAAGCTTTCTTT	CASRTGNSYTEAFF
TRBJ2-7	-	-	TRBV6-1	TGTGCCAGCAGTGATACGAGCTCGGGCGAGCAGTACTTC	CASSDTSSGEQYF
TRBJ2-2	-	-	TRBV9	TGTGCCAGCAGCGTAGTCCCGGGGGCGAACACCGGGGAGCTGTTTTTT	CASSVVPGANTGELFF
TRBJ1-1	-	-	TRBV7-9	TGTGCCAGCAGCTTAGTCGGCCGGACGGAAGCTTTCTTT	CASSLVGRTEAFF
TRBJ1-3	TRBD1	-	TRBV5-3	TGTGCCAGAAGCGAAACCCGGGGACAGGCATCTGGAAACACCATATATTTT	CARSETRGQASGNTIYF
TRBJ1-3	-	-	TRBV9	TGTGCCAGCAGCGTAACTGACGGGAGCTCTGGAAACACCATATATTTT	CASSVTDGSSGNTIYF
TRBJ2-7	-	-	TRBV7-9	TGTGCCAGCAGCTTAATGGCCAGCTCCTACGAGCAGTACTTC	CASSLMASSYEQYF
TRBJ2-5	TRBD2	-	TRBV5-4	TGTGCCAGCAGCTCTGGAGCGGGGGGTAGACAAGAGACCCAGTACTTC	CASSSGAGGRQETQYF
TRBJ1-4	-	-	TRBV7-2	TGTGCCAGCAGCATTAATGAAAAACTGTTTTTT	CASSINEKLFF